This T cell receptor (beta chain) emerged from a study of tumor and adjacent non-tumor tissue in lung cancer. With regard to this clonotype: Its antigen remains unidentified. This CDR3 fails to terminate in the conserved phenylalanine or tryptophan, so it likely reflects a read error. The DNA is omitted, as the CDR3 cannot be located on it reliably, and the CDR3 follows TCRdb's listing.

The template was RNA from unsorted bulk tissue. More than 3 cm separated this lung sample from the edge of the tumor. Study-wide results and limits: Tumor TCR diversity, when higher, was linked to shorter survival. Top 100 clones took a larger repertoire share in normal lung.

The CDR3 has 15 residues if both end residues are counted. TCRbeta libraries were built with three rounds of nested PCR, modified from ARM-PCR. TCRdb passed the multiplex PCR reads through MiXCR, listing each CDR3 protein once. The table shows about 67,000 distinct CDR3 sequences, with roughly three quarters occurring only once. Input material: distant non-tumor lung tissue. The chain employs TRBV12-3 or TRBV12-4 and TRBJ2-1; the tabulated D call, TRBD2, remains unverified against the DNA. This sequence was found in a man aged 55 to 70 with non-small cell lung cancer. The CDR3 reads CASSFPQRDQNEQFL.